This T cell receptor (beta chain) comes out of a study of blood T cell repertoires in COVID-19. The CDR3 covers 14 residues. The germline gives CDR1 SNHLY, CDR2 FYNNEI. Profiling relied on immunoSEQ multiplex PCR, and the TCRdb table lists in-frame clones only, not all of them. The data show about 240,000 clones, over 80% seen once. Note on this clone: An end of the junction does not agree with germline; a read error may underlie this.

The sequenced sample was peripheral blood. The rearrangement links TRBV2 to TRBJ1-3; D is possibly TRBD1 (5 bases). This receptor was identified in a young man who had recovered from COVID-19. Here the CDR3 DNA reads TGTGCCAGCAGGGAAGACAGCTCTGGAAACACCATATATTTT. Translating it yields CASREDSSGNTIYF.